This T cell receptor (beta chain) was obtained from a study of T-cell reconstitution after alpha-beta-depleted transplantation in children. General study results and limits: Expanded graft clones numbering several hundred reportedly gave rise to alpha-beta T cells about two months after transplant. Elevated TCRbeta diversity at day 60 was traced, in some patients, to surviving recipient T cells and thymic progenitors. Newly made T cells mostly supplied T-cell counts and diversity one year after transplant.

TCRbeta library construction was performed incorporating unique molecular identifiers. TCRdb reprocessed the PCR reads via MiXCR and lists one record per CDR3 protein. The table records 500,000 or so distinct CDR3 sequences, 10% to 12% of them present only once. J was trimmed by 4 bases and V by 2 bases; bases with no gene match: 6. CDR1 and CDR2 (germline): SGHRS, YFSETQ. The CDR3 spans 15 residues. This clonotype was recorded at least ten times. Its antigen remains unknown. This clonotype originated in a female patient aged 2-10 years who had a stem cell transplant for aplastic anemia, so the T cells may come from the graft donor. The specimen was PBMCs, mostly from graft donor cells, collected 180 days after TCRalphabeta/CD19-depleted stem cell transplant. The V gene is TRBV5-1, the J gene TRBJ2-5; 9 bases align to TRBD2. CDR3 residues: CASSLIAGVPETQYF. The CDR3 bases are TGCGCCAGCAGCTTAATAGCGGGAGTTCCAGAGACCCAGTACTTC.